The entry below gives a single TCR beta chain sequence along with its context. This sample is drawn from a study of blood T cell repertoires in COVID-19. On the study more broadly: The United States, Italy and Spain provided the acute and convalescent COVID-19 samples. Sources were T cells, B-cell-depleted T cells, or PBMCs; the material itself was cDNA or gDNA.

Germline V gene data show CDR1 as LGHDT and CDR2 as YNNKEL (reference sequence). Between the trimmed V and J ends, which lost 3 bases and 4 bases, there was a span of 12 bases. The CDR3 runs to 14 residues. In the original processing: Amplified reference gene primers provided the basis for estimating nucleated cell counts. Profiled with immunoSEQ multiplex PCR; TCRdb holds only in-frame clones, not every one. V, J and clone size reflect that table, while D and trimming were determined from the DNA. The data contain about 190,000 clones, around 85% of them singletons. The chain recombines TRBV3-1 (or the pseudogene TRBV3-2) with TRBJ1-2, with a tentative D call TRBD1 (6 bases). Specimen: peripheral blood. This receptor was taken from a woman in her forties or fifties with acute or convalescent COVID-19. The CDR3 is CASSHSDRSYGYTF. The CDR3 region has the DNA TGTGCCAGCAGCCATTCCGACAGGTCCTATGGCTACACCTTC.